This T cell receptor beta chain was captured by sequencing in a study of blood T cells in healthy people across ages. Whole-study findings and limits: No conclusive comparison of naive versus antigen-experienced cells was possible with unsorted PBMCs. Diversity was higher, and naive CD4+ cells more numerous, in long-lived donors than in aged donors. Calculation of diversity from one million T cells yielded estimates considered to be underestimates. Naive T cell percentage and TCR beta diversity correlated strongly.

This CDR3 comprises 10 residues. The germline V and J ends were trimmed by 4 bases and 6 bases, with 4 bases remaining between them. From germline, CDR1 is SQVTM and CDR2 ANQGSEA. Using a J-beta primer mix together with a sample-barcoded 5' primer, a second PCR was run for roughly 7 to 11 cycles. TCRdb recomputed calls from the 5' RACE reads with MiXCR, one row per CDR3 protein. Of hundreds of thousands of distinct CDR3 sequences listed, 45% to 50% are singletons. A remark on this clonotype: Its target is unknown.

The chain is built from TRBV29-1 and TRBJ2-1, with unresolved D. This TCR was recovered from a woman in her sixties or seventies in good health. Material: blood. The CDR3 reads CSVATNEQFF. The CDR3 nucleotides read TGCAGCGTTGCAACCAATGAGCAGTTCTTC.